This T cell receptor (beta chain) was captured by sequencing in a study of T cell repertoires in cytomegalovirus infection. Many counts were recorded for this clonotype. The antigen remains undetermined. The V gene end was trimmed by 4 bases and the J gene end by 2 bases; junction bases not matched to a gene: 9. Germline CDR1 SGHRS, CDR2 YFSETQ. This CDR3 has 16 residues. TCRdb recomputed calls from the reads with MiXCR, one row per CDR3 protein. Seen here are over 100,000 distinct CDR3 sequences, about 9.4% observed once, and the top ten hold 25% to 40%. This rearrangement joins TRBV5-1 to TRBJ1-2; TRBD1 agrees at 9 bases. Sample: PBMCs, sequenced either directly or after in vitro stimulation (not recorded which). This TCR was sampled from a human donor in good health (CMV status not recorded). Some clones in this sample may be carry-over from other donors' samples. Here the CDR3 reads CASSGGTGSRNYGYTF. Written as DNA, the CDR3 is TGCGCCAGCAGCGGCGGGACAGGGTCTCGAAACTATGGCTACACCTTC.